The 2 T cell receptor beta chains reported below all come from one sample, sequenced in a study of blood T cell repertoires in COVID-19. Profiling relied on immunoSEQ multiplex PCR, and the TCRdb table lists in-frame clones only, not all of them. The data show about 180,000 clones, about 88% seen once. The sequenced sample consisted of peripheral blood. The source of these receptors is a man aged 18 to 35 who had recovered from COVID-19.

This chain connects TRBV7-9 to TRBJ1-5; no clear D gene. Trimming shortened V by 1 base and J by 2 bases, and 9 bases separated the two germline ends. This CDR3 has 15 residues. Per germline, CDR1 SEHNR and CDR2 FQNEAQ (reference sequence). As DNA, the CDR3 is TGTGCCAGCAGCTTAGAAGGCGGCGGCAATCAGCCCCAGCATTTT. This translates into CASSLEGGGNQPQHF.

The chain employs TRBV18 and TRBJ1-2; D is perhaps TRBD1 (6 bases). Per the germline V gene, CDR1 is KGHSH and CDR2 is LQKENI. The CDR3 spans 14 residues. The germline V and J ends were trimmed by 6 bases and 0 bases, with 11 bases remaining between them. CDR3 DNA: TGTGCCAGCTCTTTTGACAGGACTAACTATGGCTACACCTTC. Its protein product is CASSFDRTNYGYTF. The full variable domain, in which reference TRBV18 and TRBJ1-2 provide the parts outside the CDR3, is NAGVMQNPRHLVRRRGQEARLRCSPMKGHSHVYWYRQLPEEGLKFMVYLQKENIIDESGMPKERFSAEFPKEGPSILRIQQVVRGDSAAYFCASSFDRTNYGYTFGSGTRLTVV.